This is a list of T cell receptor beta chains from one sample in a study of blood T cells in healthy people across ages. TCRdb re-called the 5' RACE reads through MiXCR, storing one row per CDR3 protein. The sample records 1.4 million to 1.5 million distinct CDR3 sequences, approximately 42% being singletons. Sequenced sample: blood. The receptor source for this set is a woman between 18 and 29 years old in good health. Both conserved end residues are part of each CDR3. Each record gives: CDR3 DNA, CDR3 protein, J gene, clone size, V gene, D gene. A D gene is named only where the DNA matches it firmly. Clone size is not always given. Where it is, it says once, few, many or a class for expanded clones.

CDR3 DNA: TGTGCCAGCAGCCCAGTTGTCAACTTGGGGGTTCAACCAGATACGCAGTATTTT
CDR3 protein: CASSPVVNLGVQPDTQYF
J gene: TRBJ2-3
clone size: few
V gene: TRBV14
D gene: -

CDR3 DNA: TGTGCCAGCGGTACAGGGGGAGTTAAGGCTGAAGCTTTCTTT
CDR3 protein: CASGTGGVKAEAFF
J gene: TRBJ1-1
clone size: -
V gene: TRBV27
D gene: TRBD1

CDR3 DNA: TGTGCCATCAGTGAGGCTGTCACAGATACGCAGTATTTT
CDR3 protein: CAISEAVTDTQYF
J gene: TRBJ2-3
clone size: many
V gene: TRBV10-3
D gene: -

CDR3 DNA: TGTGCCAGCAGCGGAAAGGGTGACAGCGGGGGCCGCACAGATACGCAGTATTTT
CDR3 protein: CASSGKGDSGGRTDTQYF
J gene: TRBJ2-3
clone size: few
V gene: TRBV7-3
D gene: TRBD2

CDR3 DNA: TGTGCCAGCAGTTTATTTTCGGTGGACAGGGACCACGAGCAGTACTTC
CDR3 protein: CASSLFSVDRDHEQYF
J gene: TRBJ2-7
clone size: -
V gene: TRBV27
D gene: TRBD1

CDR3 DNA: TGTGCCAGCAGCTCCGTCGGGAGGGGCGGGAACAATGAGCAGTTCTTC
CDR3 protein: CASSSVGRGGNNEQFF
J gene: TRBJ2-1
clone size: -
V gene: TRBV7-2
D gene: TRBD2

CDR3 DNA: TGTGCCAGCAGTGTACCGGGACTCACTGAAGCTTTCTTT
CDR3 protein: CASSVPGLTEAFF
J gene: TRBJ1-1
clone size: -
V gene: TRBV12-3/TRBV12-4
D gene: -

CDR3 DNA: TGTGTCAGCAGCTCAAATGCTGGGTCCTACGAGCAGTACTTC
CDR3 protein: CVSSSNAGSYEQYF
J gene: TRBJ2-7
clone size: -
V gene: TRBV7-9
D gene: -

CDR3 DNA: TGTGCTAGTGGTTCATCAACCACTAGTAAAGGCGGGACAGATACGCAGTATTTT
CDR3 protein: CASGSSTTSKGGTDTQYF
J gene: TRBJ2-3
clone size: few
V gene: TRBV12-5
D gene: -

CDR3 DNA: TGTGCCAGCAGTGAATCTCTAGCGGGAGTACAGTACTTC
CDR3 protein: CASSESLAGVQYF
J gene: TRBJ2-5
clone size: -
V gene: TRBV2
D gene: TRBD2

CDR3 DNA: TGTGCCAGCAACCCTAGCGGCTCCTACGAGCAGTACTTC
CDR3 protein: CASNPSGSYEQYF
J gene: TRBJ2-7
clone size: -
V gene: TRBV25-1
D gene: TRBD2

CDR3 DNA: TGTGCCACCAGTGATTCCGCTAGCGGGAGGACAGATACGCAGTATTTT
CDR3 protein: CATSDSASGRTDTQYF
J gene: TRBJ2-3
clone size: -
V gene: TRBV24-1
D gene: TRBD2

CDR3 DNA: TGCAGCGTTGCCTGGACAGGGCCGGAGACCCAGTACTTC
CDR3 protein: CSVAWTGPETQYF
J gene: TRBJ2-5
clone size: few
V gene: TRBV29-1
D gene: TRBD1

CDR3 DNA: TGTGCCAGCAGCAAAGAGGGGACAGGGGCCCGCCTGCAGTACTTC
CDR3 protein: CASSKEGTGARLQYF
J gene: TRBJ2-7
clone size: few
V gene: TRBV7-2
D gene: TRBD1

CDR3 DNA: TGTGCCAGCAGCCCTAAACTGGGACTAGCCACCTACGAGCAGTACTTC
CDR3 protein: CASSPKLGLATYEQYF
J gene: TRBJ2-7
clone size: -
V gene: TRBV7-2
D gene: TRBD2

CDR3 DNA: TGTGCCAGCAGACCACCCGGGACCCCAACCTACGAGCAGTACTTC
CDR3 protein: CASRPPGTPTYEQYF
J gene: TRBJ2-7
clone size: few
V gene: TRBV28
D gene: -

CDR3 DNA: TGCGCCAGCATCCTGAAGCCCAACTCCTACAATGAGCAGTTCTTC
CDR3 protein: CASILKPNSYNEQFF
J gene: TRBJ2-1
clone size: -
V gene: TRBV5-1
D gene: -

CDR3 DNA: TGTGCCAGCAGACACGGGGAGGACCCCTCCTACGAGCAGTTCTTC
CDR3 protein: CASRHGEDPSYEQFF
J gene: TRBJ2-1
clone size: -
V gene: TRBV12-3/TRBV12-4
D gene: -

CDR3 DNA: TGTGCCAGCAGCTTAGGTTCGGCGGCAGGGGGTAACTACGAGCAGTACTTC
CDR3 protein: CASSLGSAAGGNYEQYF
J gene: TRBJ2-7
clone size: -
V gene: TRBV11-1
D gene: TRBD1

CDR3 DNA: TGTGCCAGCAGCCCTAGGTCTGATAACTATGGCTACACCTTC
CDR3 protein: CASSPRSDNYGYTF
J gene: TRBJ1-2
clone size: -
V gene: TRBV5-5
D gene: -

CDR3 DNA: TGTGCCACCCGAAGCGGGGGGGCCAGCACAGATACGCAGTATTTT
CDR3 protein: CATRSGGASTDTQYF
J gene: TRBJ2-3
clone size: few
V gene: TRBV24-1
D gene: TRBD2

CDR3 DNA: TGTGCCATCAGTGAGTCGATCGTCGCAGGTTCTAACACCGGGGAGCTGTTTTTT
CDR3 protein: CAISESIVAGSNTGELFF
J gene: TRBJ2-2
clone size: -
V gene: TRBV10-3
D gene: -

CDR3 DNA: TGCAGTGCTAGAGCCGGGACAGGCAGCTCTGGAAACACCATATATTTT
CDR3 protein: CSARAGTGSSGNTIYF
J gene: TRBJ1-3
clone size: -
V gene: TRBV20-1
D gene: TRBD1

CDR3 DNA: TGTGCCAGCAGTTACTCGTCAGGGCCCACCGGGGAGCTGTTTTTT
CDR3 protein: CASSYSSGPTGELFF
J gene: TRBJ2-2
clone size: -
V gene: TRBV6-5
D gene: -

CDR3 DNA: TGTGCCAGCTCACCACCGAAACTGTCACCCCTCCACTTT
CDR3 protein: CASSPPKLSPLHF
J gene: TRBJ1-6
clone size: -
V gene: TRBV18
D gene: -

CDR3 DNA: TGTGCCAGCAGCTTAGGTGCCCCCCCAGATACGCAGTATTTT
CDR3 protein: CASSLGAPPDTQYF
J gene: TRBJ2-3
clone size: -
V gene: TRBV7-8
D gene: -

CDR3 DNA: TGTGCCAGCAGCCCGGGACTAGCGGGGAACAATGAGCAGTACTTC
CDR3 protein: CASSPGLAGNNEQYF
J gene: TRBJ2-7
clone size: -
V gene: TRBV4-2
D gene: TRBD2

CDR3 DNA: TGTGCCAGTAGTCTCCCGGGACTCTTCTACAATGAGCAGTTCTTC
CDR3 protein: CASSLPGLFYNEQFF
J gene: TRBJ2-1
clone size: -
V gene: TRBV19
D gene: -

CDR3 DNA: TGTGCCAGCAGCCAAGTTGGGGGAGCGGGAGGGCCCCTACACGAGCAGTACTTC
CDR3 protein: CASSQVGGAGGPLHEQYF
J gene: TRBJ2-7
clone size: -
V gene: TRBV4-2
D gene: TRBD2

CDR3 DNA: TGTGCCAGCAGTGTTGGACAGCCGAAGACCCAGTACTTC
CDR3 protein: CASSVGQPKTQYF
J gene: TRBJ2-5
clone size: -
V gene: TRBV6-1
D gene: -

CDR3 DNA: TGTGCTAGTGGTTTGGTAGTAGCGACAGGGGATAGCAATCAGCCCCAGCATTTT
CDR3 protein: CASGLVVATGDSNQPQHF
J gene: TRBJ1-5
clone size: -
V gene: TRBV12-5
D gene: TRBD1

CDR3 DNA: TGCGCCAGCAGCTTAAGGGCCGGCTACAATGAGCAGTTCTTC
CDR3 protein: CASSLRAGYNEQFF
J gene: TRBJ2-1
clone size: -
V gene: TRBV5-1
D gene: -